This T cell receptor beta chain was documented in a study of neurological immune-mediated disorders (dated by TCRdb to the late 2010s). For the study in its entirety: Among the approximately 34 multiple sclerosis patients, relapsing-remitting MS accounted for about 31 and secondary progressive MS accounted for 3. Using UMI-based sequencing, the study compared peripheral blood TCR-beta repertoires from patients with HTLV-I-associated myelopathy (HAM/TSP), patients with multiple sclerosis, and healthy controls. The 106 TCR-beta libraries covered PBMC samples along with longitudinal samples, technical triplicates, and paired sorted CD4+ and CD8+ T-cell subsets. Of the approximately 70 subjects in the cohort, around 14 were HAM/TSP patients, 34 were multiple sclerosis patients, and about 20 were healthy controls.

This clonotype was counted ten times or more. Its antigen target is currently unknown. No much larger clone exists at a distance of one base, and base qualities are not known. Broad study findings and their caveats: TCR clonal expansion was highest in HAM/TSP patients and lowest in MS patients, with MS patients falling below even healthy controls. Repertoires from 18 of 34 MS patients were grouped by phylogenetic analysis into a cluster of related CDR3 sequences, suggesting a possible repertoire-level signature. Across subjects, expanded clones never shared an identical CDR3 amino acid sequence, which suggests that the TCR-beta repertoires in every group were private. The MS cluster showed no association with clinical or MRI features, and the authors stated that larger cohorts are needed.

To synthesize cDNA, template-switch 5'RACE was performed with a primer carrying a 10-nucleotide random unique molecular identifier so that each TCR transcript was tagged. Each sequencing run produced over 160 million TCR-beta sequences covering 15-18 subjects. Total RNA was extracted with the RNeasy kit. TCR-beta VDJ regions were amplified with primers for the TCR constant region and the 5'RACE anchor, using the KAPA Real-time Library Amplification kit. Sample indexes and Illumina adaptors were added in a first PCR, and a second PCR then increased library yield. After purification with Ampure beads, the TCR product of roughly 650 bp was size-selected on a 2% E-gel SizeSelection system. Before pooling, library quality was assessed on a Bioanalyzer, concentration was determined with Qubit, and library quantification was performed with the Kapa Library Quantification kit. An Illumina HiSeq 2500 was used to sequence the libraries paired-end at 2 x 150 bp. To increase sequence diversity, about 23-30% phiX was spiked into each library pool. The original methods were these. The quality-filtered reads were processed with the UMI-based MiGEC pipeline, whose error correction step removed more than 80% of the raw TCR sequences. IMGT germline references were used for alignment of VDJ genes, and clonotypes were defined by a unique CDR3 amino acid sequence together with V-J genes. Clonal expansion, Shannon diversity and CDR3 relatedness (CalcPairwiseDistances, ClusterSamples) were evaluated with VDJtools, and phylogenetic trees were built with CLCbio workbench. Using coefficient-of-variation modelling across technical triplicates, the study counted a clone as expanded if it had at least 8 unique UMIs. TCRdb reprocessing: public reads trimmed at Q25 with fastp, clones called with MiXCR, in-frame beta chains kept. Entries are consolidated by CDR3 protein sequence, retaining the most common genes and DNA. For this entry, the V and J calls and clone size follow TCRdb and not the study's own pipeline. Recorded for this sample are tens of thousands of distinct CDR3 sequences; under 2% of them occurred a single time. The top ten clones comprise around 2.1% of the sample.

Libraries from unsorted PBMCs were made from 2 million PBMCs kept in RNAlater at -80 degrees C until RNA extraction. Multiple sclerosis patients were enrolled in a US clinical protocol under which disease progression was evaluated by magnetic resonance imaging. Peripheral blood was subjected to Ficoll-Hypaque density gradient centrifugation to isolate PBMCs, which were then cryopreserved in liquid nitrogen. The sequence was obtained from a woman in her forties with multiple sclerosis. Sequenced: PBMCs.

The CDR3 in this case is CATSESGDRREQYF. The base sequence is TGTGCCACCAGTGAAAGTGGGGACAGGAGAGAGCAGTACTTC. This sequence uses TRBV24-1 and TRBJ2-7, with 8 middle bases fitting TRBD1. Based on the germline V gene, the CDR1 and CDR2 sequences are KGHDR and SFDVKD. The CDR3 goes from the cysteine to the phenylalanine over 14 residues. Only the CDR3 portion is preserved as DNA: 42 bases, with reading frame beginning at the first base. V loses 4 bases at its end and J loses 7 bases; junction bases beyond the gene matches: 8.